Following are 6 T cell receptor beta chains from one sample sequenced in a study of T-cell memory formation after mild COVID-19. Each CDR3 protein gets one entry after TCRdb re-called the 5' RACE reads with MiXCR. The sample carries about 350,000 distinct CDR3 sequences, 12% to 15% recorded once. Sequenced material: PBMCs or a T cell subset sorted from them (not recorded which). The receptors shown here come from a man between 18 and 29 years old who had mild COVID-19 (a few samples of this study predate the infection). Cell type and time point are not known.

The table lists this clonotype with a few counts. The chain carries TRBV12-3 or TRBV12-4 and TRBJ1-5, with no clear D. The CDR3 is made up of 16 amino acids. Trimming shortened V by 7 bases and J by 5 bases, and 21 bases separated the two germline ends. The CDR3 coding sequence is TGTGCCAGCACCCAAGGAGTGGGCCTAACGGATCAGCCCCAGCATTTT. Protein: CASTQGVGLTDQPQHF.

This clonotype turned up a few times. The chain carries TRBV6-2 or TRBV6-3 and TRBJ2-7; 12 nucleotides match TRBD1. Germline V gives CDR1 MNHEY, CDR2 SVGEGT. There are 14 residues in the CDR3. Here the CDR3 DNA reads TGTGCCAGCTCGGGACAGGGGGCTTCCTCCGAGCAGTACGTC. As protein: CASSGQGASSEQYV.

This clonotype was picked up many times. The CDR3 here is CASKRNTIYF. CDR3 nucleotides: TGTGCCAGCAAAAGGAACACCATATATTTT. This rearrangement joins TRBV12-3 or TRBV12-4 to TRBJ1-3; D remains unclear. V lost 7 bases to trimming and J lost 7 bases, with 5 bases between them. The CDR3 is made up of 10 amino acids.

The V and J genes are TRBV29-1 and TRBJ2-7; 7 nucleotides agree with TRBD2. The trim removed 1 base at V and 2 bases at J, leaving 2 bases unmatched. Germline V CDR1 and CDR2: SQVTM, ANQGSEA. This CDR3 spans 13 amino acids. The CDR3, as DNA: TGCAGCGTTGAAGTGGCGGGGGCCTACGAGCAGTACGTC. This translates into CSVEVAGAYEQYV.

The chain uses TRBV25-1 and TRBJ1-2; D is undetermined. V was cut by 3 bases and J by 4 bases, with 12 bases left in between. Germline V gives CDR1 MGHDK, CDR2 SYGVNS. The CDR3 is 14 residues long. DNA for the CDR3: TGTGCCAGCAGTGACAATTTTCCTAGCTATGGCTACACCTTC. It translates to CASSDNFPSYGYTF.

This clonotype was detected a few times. The rearrangement joins TRBV20-1 to TRBJ1-1; D gene uncertain. The CDR3 is 11 residues long. Looked up from germline, CDR1 is DFQATT and CDR2 is SNEGSKA (reference sequence). CDR3 sequence reads: CISRMNTEAFF. CDR3 in DNA: TGCATCTCCAGGATGAACACTGAAGCTTTCTTT.